This T cell receptor (beta chain) was sequenced for a study of OX40 agonist ivuxolimab in advanced cancers. Study context: All patients had ivuxolimab intravenously every 2 weeks at 0.01 to 10 mg/kg. Earlier treatment with anti-PD-1, anti-PD-L1 or anti-CTLA-4 was permitted, and under 50% had received some.

Sequencing was performed with immunoSEQ multiplex PCR; in TCRdb, only in-frame clones are kept and a portion is missing. The table has approximately 30,000 clones, just under 80% seen once; the top ten hold around 10%. Germline lookup yields CDR1 MNHEY and CDR2 SMNVEV (reference sequence). The CDR3 sequence is 14 residues long. Germline trimming cut 2 bases from V and 4 bases from J; bases unmatched to any gene: 3. The chain recombines TRBV27 with TRBJ1-1, with 8 bases aligning to TRBD1. The clonotype comes from an adult with an advanced solid tumor such as melanoma, head and neck, liver or kidney cancer. Sequencing used CD4+ or CD8+ T cells sorted from blood, obtained in a trial of the OX40 agonist ivuxolimab. CDR3 loop: CASSLGQGITEAFF. CDR3 sequence (DNA): TGTGCCAGCAGTTTAGGACAGGGAATCACTGAAGCTTTCTTT.